This TCR beta chain is from a study of blood T cell repertoires in COVID-19. Study-level background: The samples span acute and convalescent COVID-19 from the United States, Italy and Spain. T cells, B-cell-depleted T cells, or PBMCs provided the cDNA or gDNA that served as material.

The V gene's germline CDR1 is GTSNPN and CDR2 SVGIG (reference sequence). CDR3 length: 16 residues. V shed 0 bases, J shed 4 bases, and the junction held 6 bases outside the gene matches. Original methodology: The assay estimated nucleated cells by amplifying reference gene primers. The table came from immunoSEQ multiplex PCR; TCRdb's copy has only in-frame clones and leaves some out. V, J and clone size are taken as reported in that table, and D and trimming were inferred from the DNA itself. The sample contains 200,000 or so clones, about nine tenths of which appear only once. Input material: peripheral blood. The receptor was derived from a woman between 45 and 65 years old with acute or convalescent COVID-19. The chain recombines TRBV30 with TRBJ1-6, with 7 positions matching TRBD1. The DNA of the CDR3 is TGTGCCTGGAGTGTAAACAGGGGTTTGTATAATTCACCCCTCCACTTT. Protein product: CAWSVNRGLYNSPLHF.